The 7 T cell receptor beta chains below were found in one sample sequenced in a study of blood T cell repertoires in COVID-19 (TCRdb year 2020). Preparation of the library involved the immunoSEQ multiplex PCR assay. In its TCRdb copy, this immuneACCESS table keeps in-frame sequences only and misses some clones. Where compared with another copy, unresolved V genes explain less than half of these, and the others have no known cause. This sample comprises some 240,000 clones, roughly 90% of them detected only once. In total, the top ten clones hold about 7% of the sample. The sequencing input was peripheral blood. These receptors were collected from a man in his 60s who had recovered from COVID-19.

This chain links TRBV5-6 with TRBJ1-2; D is perhaps TRBD1 (6 bases). CDR1 and CDR2 (germline): SGHDT, YYEEEE. The V end was cut by 0 bases, the J end by 3 bases, with 12 bases between. The CDR3 has 15 amino acids. As DNA, the CDR3 is TGTGCCAGCAGCTTGGGGCAGGGGAATGACTATGGCTACACCTTC. It codes for CASSLGQGNDYGYTF.

V gene TRBV6-5 combines with J gene TRBJ2-7; 11 bases map to TRBD2. The germline gives CDR1 MNHEY, CDR2 SVGAGI. The CDR3 totals 14 residues. V lost 7 bases to trimming and J lost 3 bases; unmatched junction nucleotides: 5. CDR3 in DNA: TGTGCCAGCACCGGGACTAGCGGAATCTACGAGCAGTACGTC. This gives the protein CASTGTSGIYEQYV.

The V and J genes are TRBV15 and TRBJ2-3, with 9 bases lining up with TRBD1. CDR1 and CDR2 from the germline V gene are LNHNV and YYDKDF (reference sequence). The V segment lost 4 bases and the J segment 4 bases; nucleotides outside the gene matches: 12. The CDR3 loop spans 17 amino acids. CDR3 sequence reads: CATSMGQGVGAADTQYF. The CDR3 coding sequence is TGTGCCACCAGCATGGGACAGGGAGTCGGGGCAGCAGATACGCAGTATTTT.

J is TRBJ1-2 and V is TRBV11-2, with 8 bases that match TRBD1. CDR1 is SGHAT and CDR2 is FQNNGV in the germline V gene. This CDR3 is built from 16 residues. Germline trimming cut 0 bases from V and 7 bases from J; bases unmatched to any gene: 10. CDR3 nucleotide sequence: TGTGCCAGCAGCTTAGAAACAGGGGGAAGAGGTGGTGGCTACACCTTC. It is translated as CASSLETGGRGGGYTF.

The chain employs TRBV5-5 and TRBJ1-1, with 7 bases aligning to TRBD1. This CDR3 contains 14 residues. CDR1 and CDR2 from the germline V gene are SGHKS and YYEKEE (reference sequence). V shed 7 bases and J 2 bases; nucleotides not matched to a gene: 8. The CDR3 is CASLRQGGNTEAFF. CDR3 nucleotide sequence: TGTGCCAGCCTAAGACAGGGCGGCAACACTGAAGCTTTCTTT.

V gene TRBV7-9 combines with J gene TRBJ2-3, with 9 bases fitting TRBD2. There are 16 residues in the CDR3. CDR1 and CDR2 (germline): SEHNR, FQNEAQ (reference sequence). The V segment lost 1 base and the J segment 1 base; nucleotides outside the gene matches: 3. The CDR3 bases are TGTGCCAGCAGCTTAGGGGCTAGCGGGGGCACAGATACGCAGTATTTT. It yields the protein CASSLGASGGTDTQYF.

The chain carries TRBV28 and TRBJ2-1; weak D call: TRBD2 (7 bases). Germline assignment: CDR1 MDHEN and CDR2 SYDVKM. The CDR3 sequence is 16 residues long. V gave up 8 bases and J gave up 1 base, with 18 bases separating them. Here the CDR3 DNA reads TGTGCCAGCGTCAGTGGGGGGGCACTTTCCTACAATGAGCAGTTCTTC. It yields the protein CASVSGGALSYNEQFF.